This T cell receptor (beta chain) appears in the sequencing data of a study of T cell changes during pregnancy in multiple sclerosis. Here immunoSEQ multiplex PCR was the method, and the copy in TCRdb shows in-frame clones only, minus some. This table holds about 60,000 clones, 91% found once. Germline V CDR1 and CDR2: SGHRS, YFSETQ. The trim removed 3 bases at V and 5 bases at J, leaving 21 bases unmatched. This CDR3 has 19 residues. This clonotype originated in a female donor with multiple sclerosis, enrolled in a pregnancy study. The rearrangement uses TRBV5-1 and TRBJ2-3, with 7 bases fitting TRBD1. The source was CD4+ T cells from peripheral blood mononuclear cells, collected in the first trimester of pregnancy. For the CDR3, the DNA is TGCGCCAGCAGCTACAGGGTTAGGGGGCGATTGACACACCTAGATACGCAGTATTTT. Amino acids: CASSYRVRGRLTHLDTQYF.